This T cell receptor (beta chain) was retrieved from a study of CD8 T cells in Susac syndrome. When the RNA was reverse transcribed, random hexamers were used with an input of roughly 0.5 to 1 ug. TCRdb reprocessed the immunoSEQ multiplex PCR reads with MiXCR, giving one entry per CDR3 protein. The table includes approximately 300,000 distinct CDR3 sequences, 89% detected once. The sequenced material came from CD8+ T cells from PBMCs. The TCR was taken from a human donor with multiple sclerosis.

CDR3 sequence reads: CASSLWDRGSADQYF. The CDR3, as DNA: TGCGCCAGCAGCTTGTGGGACAGGGGATCAGCCGACCAGTACTTC. This rearrangement joins TRBV5-1 to TRBJ2-5; 10 bases align to TRBD1. V trimming: 1 base; J trimming: 10 bases; junction bases outside the gene matches: 10. The CDR3 totals 15 residues. Germline CDR1 is SGHRS and CDR2 is YFSETQ.